This entry describes one TCR beta chain. Its antigen is not yet known. It has no much larger one-base neighbor in the sample; base qualities were not kept. This sample stems from a study of T cells after yellow fever vaccination (dated by TCRdb to 2018 to 2020). A note on the overall study: The SMART-Seq v4 Ultra Low Input RNA kit was used to prepare libraries from fractions with low cell numbers. Bulk TCR alpha and beta repertoires were sequenced longitudinally to track T-cell clones before and after primary and booster YFV17D yellow fever vaccination. The cohort comprised two healthy male donors, one aged 18 to 29 and one aged 30 to 40 years. Bulk PBMC replicates and cell subsets were isolated from blood drawn at multiple timepoints before and after both primary and secondary immunization.

Overall study results and their limits: A small share of clonotypes was detected in both CD4 and CD8 compartments, with the overlap likely arising from convergent recombination. Most clones expanded after primary vaccination were re-detected after the booster (96% of CD4 and 88% of CD8), suggesting broad memory maintenance. Only a couple of donors were included in the study, so the extent to which the findings can be generalized is limited. FACS-sorted repertoires could contain abundant contaminating clonotypes from the bulk population, so computational filtering was required. The secondary T-cell response was found to be weaker but faster than the primary response, with a peak reached on day 5 rather than on day 15.

The CDR3, cysteine through phenylalanine, is 14 amino acids long. Only the CDR3 DNA stays, 42 bases, in frame from base 1. Per the germline V gene (reference sequence), MNHEY is the CDR1 and SMNVEV is the CDR2. V is clipped by 6 bases and J by 5 bases, and the sequence between their germline boundaries is 16 bases long. What this sample's treatment or condition label stands for: live attenuated yellow fever vaccine strain. At each blood-draw timepoint, two biological replicates of bulk PBMCs were collected. A standard Ficoll-Paque protocol was used to isolate PBMCs from peripheral blood. TriZol was used to extract RNA from bulk PBMCs, from CD4 and CD8 fractions, and from dextramer-positive and dextramer-negative fractions. Sequencing relied on an Illumina NovaSeq 6000. TCR cDNA was synthesized by 5'RACE template switching, through which a universal primer site and unique molecular identifiers were introduced. Priming for cDNA synthesis came from both the TCR alpha and TCR beta constant segments. Libraries were amplified in two PCR steps, with sample barcodes and sequencing adapters added in the second step. Sequencing of libraries was done on Illumina HiSeq 2500 (2x100 bp) or NovaSeq (2x150 bp). Concerning the study's data processing: MIGEC was used to demultiplex reads and collapse the reads into UMI consensus sequences, and MiXCR was used for V(D)J alignment. Vaccine-responding clonotypes were defined with edgeR using replicate PBMC samples, requiring FDR below 0.01 and a log2 fold change above 5 up to day 15. Each bulk clonotype was labeled CD4 or CD8 based on which sequenced repertoire, CD4 or CD8, contained the clonotype at higher abundance. The raw public reads went through TCRdb reprocessing: fastp at Q25, MiXCR clone calling, in-frame beta chains kept. Entries are consolidated by CDR3 protein sequence, retaining the most common genes and DNA. TCRdb, not the authors, supplied the V and J calls. This sample has about 250,000 distinct CDR3 sequences in its table, and about 3.5% of those were observed once. 19% of the sample is held by the ten biggest clonotypes.

The sequencing here drew on PBMCs, taken 15 days after the yellow fever booster vaccination. Here the chain combines TRBV27 and TRBJ1-2, with the D gene not confidently named. The origin of this receptor is a man aged 18 to 29 who received the YFV17D yellow fever vaccine. CDR3 region: CASRPTGFLYGYTF. Here is the DNA: TGTGCCAGCAGACCAACCGGGTTCCTATATGGCTACACCTTC.